This T cell receptor (beta chain) is from a study of vaccination and CD4 T cells after COVID-19. Study overall: Overlapping SARS-CoV-2, HCoV-NL63, HCoV-OC43 and HCoV-229E spike peptides stimulated the cells. Control cultures, each given a CEFX pool, an HIV-1 Nef pool, or no peptide, were included.

The CDR3 is 14 amino acids. The germline CDR1 and CDR2 sequences are SGDLS and YYNGEE. Trimming left V 5 bases short and J 6 bases short, with 17 bases between. With regard to this clonotype: What it binds is unknown.

The sample's treatment: roughly 10-day PBMC culture with coronavirus spike peptide pools or control peptides (ViraFEST assay). The Oncomine TCR Beta short-read assay sequenced DNA from cultured CD4+ T cells. TCRdb analysed the PCR reads with MiXCR anew, one entry per CDR3 protein. The table includes more than 12,000 distinct CDR3 sequences, about 53% detected once. The chain joins TRBV9 to TRBJ1-1; D perhaps matches TRBD1 (6 bases). The clonotype was recovered from a human donor who had recovered from COVID-19. Sequenced material: CD4+ T cells from blood, cultured in vitro, taken before SARS-CoV-2 vaccination. This chain's CDR3 is CASSPQGGRAEAFF. The CDR3 DNA reads TGTGCCAGCAGTCCCCAAGGGGGGAGAGCTGAAGCTTTCTTT.